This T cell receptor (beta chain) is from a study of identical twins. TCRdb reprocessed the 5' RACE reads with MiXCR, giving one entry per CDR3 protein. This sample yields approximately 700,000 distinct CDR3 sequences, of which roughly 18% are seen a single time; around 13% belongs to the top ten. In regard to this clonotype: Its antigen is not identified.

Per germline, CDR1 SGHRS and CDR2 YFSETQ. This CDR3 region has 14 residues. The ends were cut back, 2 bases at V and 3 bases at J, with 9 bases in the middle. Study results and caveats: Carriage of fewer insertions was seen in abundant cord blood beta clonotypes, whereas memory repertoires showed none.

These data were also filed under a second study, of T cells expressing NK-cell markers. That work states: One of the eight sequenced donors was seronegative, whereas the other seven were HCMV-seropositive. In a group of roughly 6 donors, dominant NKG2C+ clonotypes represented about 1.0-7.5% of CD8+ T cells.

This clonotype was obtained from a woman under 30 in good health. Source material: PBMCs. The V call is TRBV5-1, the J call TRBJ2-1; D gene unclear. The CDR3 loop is CASSFSVDYNEQFF. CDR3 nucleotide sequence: TGCGCCAGCAGCTTCTCGGTAGACTACAATGAGCAGTTCTTC.